This TCR beta chain was identified during a study of spatial heterogeneity in lung cancer. On the study more broadly: In raw reads, more than nine appearances on average were recorded for each unique TCR and UMI combination.

As to this clonotype: The antigen is undetermined. This beta chain is a stray read from a library made for alpha chains; its abundance is not meaningful.

MiXCR, run by TCRdb on the 5' RACE reads, gives a single entry per CDR3 protein. The sample has approximately 250 distinct CDR3 sequences; 45% to 60% are singletons. Sample time point: sample taken at primary tumor resection. Whole RNA came from tumor, nontumor lung or frozen PBMC and was sequenced without being sorted. General study findings and limits: Within tumors, counts of expanded alpha and beta TCRs tracked tumor mutation counts.

V lost 6 bases and J lost 3, with 12 bases in between. The CDR3 length is 13 residues. Germline assignment: CDR1 MNHEY and CDR2 SVGAGI. This chain connects TRBV6-5 to TRBJ2-7; D is unresolved. Specimen: lung tumor tissue, collected at surgery. The receptor comes from a male donor with early-stage non-small cell lung cancer. The CDR3 bases are TGTGCCAGCAGCCACGGACCGATCTACGAGCAGTACTTC. Translation gives CASSHGPIYEQYF.